This is a list of T cell receptor beta chains from one sample in a study of T cell repertoires in cytomegalovirus infection. TCRdb reprocessed the reads via MiXCR and lists one record per CDR3 protein. Here the sample spans 500,000 to 600,000 distinct CDR3 sequences, approximately 17% being singletons. Source material: CD8+ T cells from PBMCs. The receptors were sampled from a human donor in good health (CMV status not recorded). Some clones in this sample may be carry-over from other donors' samples. Both conserved end residues are part of each CDR3. The order of the fields is V gene, CDR3 length, J gene, D gene, clone size, CDR3 DNA, CDR3 protein. A D gene is named only where the DNA matches it firmly. Expanded clones get a size class; other rows say once, few or many, or leave the size out.

V: TRBV7-9; length: 13; J: TRBJ1-1; D: NA; size: many; DNA: TGTGCCAGCAGCTTAGGGACAAACGTTGTGGCTTTCTTT; CDR3: CASSLGTNVVAFF
V: TRBV29-1; length: 16; J: TRBJ2-2; D: TRBD2; size: NA; DNA: TGCAGCGTTGGCCTAGCGGGGGTCCCGAACACCGGGGAGCTGTTTTTT; CDR3: CSVGLAGVPNTGELFF
V: TRBV7-9; length: 13; J: TRBJ2-7; D: TRBD1; size: many; DNA: TGTGCCAGCAGCCCGTCGACAGGGAAGATGCAGTACTTC; CDR3: CASSPSTGKMQYF
V: TRBV6-2/TRBV6-3; length: 11; J: TRBJ2-1; D: NA; size: many; DNA: TGTGCCAGTCTCGGGGGAAATGAGCAGTTCTTC; CDR3: CASLGGNEQFF
V: TRBV4-1; length: 19; J: TRBJ1-6; D: NA; size: NA; DNA: TGCGCCAGCAGCCAAGGGACAGTGGGATTAGTAAGGGGTAATTCACCCCTCCACTTT; CDR3: CASSQGTVGLVRGNSPLHF
V: TRBV2; length: 13; J: TRBJ1-5; D: NA; size: few; DNA: TGTGCCAGCAGCACTCCAGGGGCTCAGCCCCAGCATTTT; CDR3: CASSTPGAQPQHF
V: TRBV7-9; length: 14; J: TRBJ1-2; D: NA; size: many; DNA: TGTGCCAGCAGTAGAGGAGAGACAGCCTATGGCTACACCTTC; CDR3: CASSRGETAYGYTF
V: TRBV7-8; length: 15; J: TRBJ2-3; D: TRBD2; size: many; DNA: TGTGCCAGCAGCCTATCCGGGACTAGCAGCAATACGCAGTATTTT; CDR3: CASSLSGTSSNTQYF
V: TRBV7-9; length: 16; J: TRBJ2-4; D: TRBD2; size: NA; DNA: TGTGCCAGCAGCTTGGGTGGACTAGCGGCCAAAAACATTCAGTACTTC; CDR3: CASSLGGLAAKNIQYF
V: TRBV25-1; length: 14; J: TRBJ1-2; D: NA; size: NA; DNA: TGTGCCAGCAGTGGGTCCTTGAAGGCTTATGGCTACACCTTC; CDR3: CASSGSLKAYGYTF
V: TRBV9; length: 15; J: TRBJ2-1; D: TRBD1; size: few; DNA: TGTGCCAGCAGCGCAGGGACAGGGTCCTACAATGAGCAGTTCTTC; CDR3: CASSAGTGSYNEQFF
V: TRBV9; length: 16; J: TRBJ2-5; D: NA; size: NA; DNA: TGTGCCAGCAGCGTATACCCGGGACGCCGCCAAGAGACCCAGTACTTC; CDR3: CASSVYPGRRQETQYF
V: TRBV2; length: 13; J: TRBJ1-1; D: TRBD1; size: few; DNA: TGTGCCAGCAGGGATACAGGGGGCACTGAAGCTTTCTTT; CDR3: CASRDTGGTEAFF
V: TRBV27; length: 15; J: TRBJ2-2; D: NA; size: few; DNA: TGTGCCAGCACAGGGGCCGATCATGTTTACGGGGAGCTGTTTTTT; CDR3: CASTGADHVYGELFF
V: TRBV7-8; length: 17; J: TRBJ2-2; D: TRBD2; size: many; DNA: TGTGCCAGCAGCTTAGGGTCTAGCGGGAGGAAAAACGGGGAGCTGTTTTTT; CDR3: CASSLGSSGRKNGELFF
V: TRBV12-3/TRBV12-4; length: 14; J: TRBJ2-1; D: NA; size: many; DNA: TGTGCCAGCAGTTTAAGCAGGGGGAGGAATGAGCAGTTCTTC; CDR3: CASSLSRGRNEQFF
V: TRBV7-2; length: 17; J: TRBJ2-7; D: NA; size: many; DNA: TGTGCCAGCAGCGGCTGGGGTCGGGCAGCTCCCTCCTACGAGCAGTACTTC; CDR3: CASSGWGRAAPSYEQYF
V: TRBV6-6; length: 15; J: TRBJ2-2; D: TRBD1; size: few; DNA: TGTGCCAGCAGTTACCGGGACAGCAACACCGGGGAGCTGTTTTTT; CDR3: CASSYRDSNTGELFF
V: TRBV6-1; length: 16; J: TRBJ2-7; D: TRBD1; size: NA; DNA: TGTGCCAGCAGTGAACTCTGGACAGGGAGCTTCTACGAGCAGTACTTC; CDR3: CASSELWTGSFYEQYF
V: TRBV27; length: 13; J: TRBJ1-3; D: TRBD1; size: NA; DNA: TGTGCCAGCAGCGAGGGGGCCGGAAACACCATATATTTT; CDR3: CASSEGAGNTIYF
V: TRBV4-1; length: 15; J: TRBJ2-2; D: NA; size: many; DNA: TGCGCCAGCAGCCAAGCGAGGTTCCCCACCGGGGAGCTGTTTTTT; CDR3: CASSQARFPTGELFF
V: TRBV12-3/TRBV12-4; length: 14; J: TRBJ2-1; D: NA; size: NA; DNA: TGTGCCAGCAGTCCACTCAATTCTCCCCATGAGCAGTTCTTC; CDR3: CASSPLNSPHEQFF
V: TRBV7-3; length: 13; J: TRBJ1-1; D: NA; size: many; DNA: TGTGCCAGCAGCCAGGACTGGGGGACTGAAGCTTTCTTT; CDR3: CASSQDWGTEAFF
V: TRBV19; length: 14; J: TRBJ2-7; D: NA; size: NA; DNA: TGTCCCAGTAGTATTGGAGGGATCTCCTACGAGCAGTACTTC; CDR3: CPSSIGGISYEQYF
V: TRBV12-3/TRBV12-4; length: 15; J: TRBJ1-1; D: TRBD1; size: many; DNA: TGTGCCAGCAGTTTCGGGACAGGGGGCGGAACTGAAGCTTTCTTT; CDR3: CASSFGTGGGTEAFF
V: TRBV4-1; length: 13; J: TRBJ2-1; D: NA; size: NA; DNA: TGCGCCAGCAGCCAATTCGATAGCAATGAGCAGTTCTTC; CDR3: CASSQFDSNEQFF
V: TRBV7-3; length: 18; J: TRBJ2-6; D: NA; size: NA; DNA: TGTGCCAGCAGCCCGGCACGGTGGATTATGACTGGGGCCAACGTCCTGACTTTC; CDR3: CASSPARWIMTGANVLTF
V: TRBV9; length: 18; J: TRBJ2-2; D: TRBD2; size: NA; DNA: TGTGCCAGCAGCGTGGCAGGGACTAGCGGGAGGAACACCGGGGAGCTGTTTTTT; CDR3: CASSVAGTSGRNTGELFF
V: TRBV28; length: 16; J: TRBJ1-5; D: NA; size: many; DNA: TGTGCCAGCAGTTTATTAGCGGACTATAGCAATCAGCCCCAGCATTTT; CDR3: CASSLLADYSNQPQHF
V: TRBV19; length: 14; J: TRBJ2-1; D: TRBD2; size: NA; DNA: TGTGCCAGTAGTATGGGGGGGGAGTACAATGAGCAGTTCTTC; CDR3: CASSMGGEYNEQFF
V: TRBV19; length: 13; J: TRBJ1-6; D: NA; size: many; DNA: TGTGCCAGTAGTAGGGGCCCGGAATCACCCCTCCACTTT; CDR3: CASSRGPESPLHF
V: TRBV6-1; length: 13; J: TRBJ1-5; D: NA; size: many; DNA: TGTGCCAGCAGTCCAGGGGACGCGGAGCCCCAGCATTTT; CDR3: CASSPGDAEPQHF
V: TRBV2; length: 14; J: TRBJ1-1; D: NA; size: many; DNA: TGTGCCAGCCAGGAGTGGCAGGGGATAATTGAAGCTTTCTTT; CDR3: CASQEWQGIIEAFF
V: TRBV27; length: 14; J: TRBJ1-5; D: NA; size: many; DNA: TGTGCCAGCAGGGAGACATTTAACAATCAGCCCCAGCATTTT; CDR3: CASRETFNNQPQHF
V: TRBV15; length: 13; J: TRBJ1-1; D: NA; size: NA; DNA: TGTGCCACCAGCAGAGATTCGGGACCTGAAGCTTTCTTT; CDR3: CATSRDSGPEAFF
V: TRBV9; length: 15; J: TRBJ2-5; D: TRBD2; size: NA; DNA: TGTGCCAGCACCGTGAGCGGGGGGCGAGGAGAGACCCAGTACTTC; CDR3: CASTVSGGRGETQYF
V: TRBV7-9; length: 13; J: TRBJ1-1; D: NA; size: many; DNA: TGTGCCAGCATCCCGACCTTGAACACTGAAGCTTTCTTT; CDR3: CASIPTLNTEAFF
V: TRBV7-6; length: 17; J: TRBJ1-3; D: NA; size: many; DNA: TGTGCCAGCAGTCGCCTGCTCAGGGGATCCTCTGGAAACACCATATATTTT; CDR3: CASSRLLRGSSGNTIYF
V: TRBV6-6; length: 13; J: TRBJ1-5; D: NA; size: many; DNA: TGTGCCAGCAGTGCCGTGACCTGGGAGCCCCAGCATTTT; CDR3: CASSAVTWEPQHF
V: TRBV3-1; length: 14; J: TRBJ2-1; D: NA; size: NA; DNA: TGTGCCAGCACGCCCAAGGGGTCCTACAATGAGCAGTTCTTC; CDR3: CASTPKGSYNEQFF
V: TRBV2; length: 14; J: TRBJ2-1; D: NA; size: many; DNA: TGTGCCAGCAGGGGGGGCGGCCCCCACAATGAGCAGTTCTTC; CDR3: CASRGGGPHNEQFF
V: TRBV7-3; length: 14; J: TRBJ2-7; D: TRBD2; size: many; DNA: TGTGCCAGCAGCCCGACTAGCGGGGGCTACGAGCAGTACTTC; CDR3: CASSPTSGGYEQYF
V: TRBV18; length: 14; J: TRBJ2-7; D: NA; size: NA; DNA: TGTGCCAGCTCACCACCTTATCAGGGAAACGAGCAGTACTTC; CDR3: CASSPPYQGNEQYF
V: TRBV5-4; length: 15; J: TRBJ1-5; D: NA; size: NA; DNA: TGTGCCAGCAGCAAACAGGGAGATAGCAATCAGCCCCAGCATTTT; CDR3: CASSKQGDSNQPQHF
V: TRBV2; length: 15; J: TRBJ2-7; D: TRBD1; size: NA; DNA: TGTGCCAGCAGTGAAGACGGGACAGGCAACTACGAGCAGTACTTC; CDR3: CASSEDGTGNYEQYF